Presented here are 10 T cell receptor beta chains from one specimen sequenced in a study of T-cell reconstitution after alpha-beta-depleted transplantation in children. Unique molecular identifiers were built into the TCRbeta library. Each CDR3 protein is one row after TCRdb ran MiXCR on the PCR reads. The data hold roughly 500,000 distinct CDR3 sequences, with around 12% observed a single time. The sequenced sample was PBMCs from the stem cell graft donor, obtained from the stem cell graft. The source of these receptors is a human donor who donated a stem cell graft to a child with combined immunodeficiency.

In its sample, this clonotype was seen many times. J is TRBJ2-7 and V is TRBV29-1; no clear D gene. The CDR3 runs 13 residues. V shed 4 bases and J shed 0 bases, with 10 bases lying between them. Germline assignment: CDR1 SQVTM and CDR2 ANQGSEA. The DNA of the CDR3 is TGCAGCGTTGCTGGGCTTAGCTCCTACGAGCAGTACTTC. It codes for CSVAGLSSYEQYF.

This clonotype has a count of ten or more. The chain couples TRBV6-1 to TRBJ2-6, with D uncertain. This CDR3 is built from 14 residues. Trimming shortened V by 6 bases and J by 4 bases, and 10 bases separated the two germline ends. CDR1 and CDR2 from the germline V gene are MNHNS and SASEGT. The CDR3 reads CASSPFSGANVLTF. The CDR3 DNA reads TGTGCCAGCAGCCCATTTTCCGGGGCCAACGTCCTGACTTTC.

This clonotype was seen repeatedly, ten times or more. The chain employs TRBV28 and TRBJ2-5; 7 positions agree with TRBD1. From germline, CDR1 is MDHEN and CDR2 SYDVKM. The V segment lost 5 bases and the J segment 4 bases; nucleotides outside the gene matches: 7. The CDR3 contains 14 residues. CDR3 sequence (DNA): TGTGCCAGCAGTCCTGCCGGGACAGTAGAGACCCAGTACTTC. It encodes CASSPAGTVETQYF.

Many counts were recorded for this clonotype. The V call is TRBV9, the J call TRBJ2-2, with D possibly matching TRBD2 (5 bases). V shed 4 bases and J shed 4 bases, with 29 bases lying between them. CDR1 and CDR2 (germline): SGDLS, YYNGEE. The CDR3 extends over 20 amino acids. The CDR3 sequence: CASSYRPTTEAPSSTGELFF. The CDR3 bases are TGTGCCAGCAGCTACCGGCCGACGACGGAGGCCCCGTCGAGCACCGGGGAGCTGTTTTTT. The full variable domain, rest sourced from reference TRBV9 and TRBJ2-2, is DSGVTQTPKHLITATGQRVTLRCSPRSGDLSVYWYQQSLDQGLQFLIQYYNGEERAKGNILERFSAQQFPDLHSELNLSSLELGDSALYFCASSYRPTTEAPSSTGELFFGEGSRLTVL.

Ten or more counts support this clonotype. This chain connects TRBV12-3 or TRBV12-4 to TRBJ2-1; weak D call: TRBD1 (6 bases). Trimming removed 3 bases from V and 9 bases from J, with 9 bases in between. This CDR3 is built from 12 residues. The CDR3 loop reads CASSFVRGEQFF. The DNA for the CDR3 is TGTGCCAGCAGTTTCGTCAGGGGTGAGCAGTTCTTC.

The table lists this clonotype with a few counts. The gene calls are TRBV5-1 and TRBJ2-5; D could derive from TRBD1 or TRBD2 (5 bases each). Deletions cut 5 bases from V and 5 bases from J, with 16 bases between. Germline V lookup: CDR1 SGHRS, CDR2 YFSETQ. The CDR3 runs to 14 residues. This chain's CDR3 is CASRPWQGGETQYF. In DNA, the CDR3 is TGCGCCAGCAGACCTTGGCAGGGCGGGGAGACCCAGTACTTC. Complete variable domain (other parts from reference TRBV5-1 and TRBJ2-5): KAGVTQTPRYLIKTRGQQVTLSCSPISGHRSVSWYQQTPGQGLQFLFEYFSETQRNKGNFPGRFSGRQFSNSRSEMNVSTLELGDSALYLCASRPWQGGETQYFGPGTRLLVL.

There are a few counts of this clonotype. The chain combines TRBV6-5 with TRBJ2-3, with a tentative D call TRBD2 (5 bases). Between the trimmed V and J ends, which lost 2 bases and 1 base, there was a span of 13 bases. The CDR3 extends over 16 amino acids. The germline V gene has CDR1 MNHEY and CDR2 SVGAGI. The chain's CDR3 is CASSYTPAGRTDTQYF. The CDR3 nucleotides are TGTGCCAGCAGTTACACCCCGGCGGGCCGCACAGATACGCAGTATTTT.

This clonotype showed up many times. The chain employs TRBV20-1 and TRBJ2-3; tentatively, D is TRBD2 (5 bases). Looked up from germline, CDR1 is DFQATT and CDR2 is SNEGSKA (reference sequence). With 0 bases removed from V and 8 bases from J, the gap between germline ends came to 12 bases. This CDR3 comprises 13 residues. The DNA for the CDR3 is TGCAGTGCTAGAGAACTAGTAGGTCGTACGCAGTATTTT. It yields the protein CSARELVGRTQYF.

The rearrangement joins TRBV5-6 to TRBJ2-3; TRBD2 agrees at 11 bases. The germline CDR1 and CDR2 sequences are SGHDT and YYEEEE. J was trimmed by 3 bases and V by 4 bases; bases with no gene match: 13. CDR3 length: 18 amino acids. CDR3 nucleotides: TGTGCCAGCAGCACCTCCCTTGGCCTAGCGGGGGGAACAGATACGCAGTATTTT. Translated: CASSTSLGLAGGTDTQYF.

Many counts were recorded for this clonotype. This chain uses TRBV7-8 with TRBJ1-2; 8 bases agree with TRBD1. CDR1 is SGHVS and CDR2 is FQNEAQ in the germline V gene. J gave up 2 bases and V 5 bases, and 10 bases lay outside the gene matches. This CDR3 spans 16 amino acids. The CDR3 sequence is CASSPPMRTGNYGYTF. The CDR3 bases are TGTGCCAGCAGCCCACCTATGAGGACAGGGAACTATGGCTACACCTTC.